Each of the 4 T cell receptor beta chains below was sequenced from the same sample in a study of radiation and T cells in renal cell carcinoma. Time point given: blood 2 weeks post-SBRT. The treatment was: 15 Gy SBRT to primary tumor, nephrectomy 4 weeks later. Generated by immunoSEQ multiplex PCR, the TCRdb table keeps only in-frame clones and is missing some. The table records 100,000 to 150,000 clones, roughly four fifths of them present only once. Sequenced material: blood, taken from a patient whose treatment included radiotherapy and nephrectomy. The receptors were gathered from a woman aged 60 to 75 with renal cell carcinoma.

The chain carries TRBV6-5 and TRBJ2-1, with 8 bases fitting TRBD1. Germline V gives CDR1 MNHEY, CDR2 SVGAGI. V shed 7 bases, J shed 2 bases, and the junction held 7 bases outside the gene matches. This CDR3 region has 15 residues. CDR3 region: CASTSTGVAYNEQFF. As DNA, the CDR3 is TGTGCCAGCACCTCGACAGGGGTCGCCTACAATGAGCAGTTCTTC.

The chain couples TRBV6-1 to TRBJ1-2; D remains unclear. Germline CDR1 is MNHNS and CDR2 is SASEGT. V gave up 8 bases and J gave up 3 bases, with 16 bases separating them. The CDR3 loop spans 14 amino acids. The CDR3 loop is CASHIGNPDYGYTF. Here the CDR3 DNA reads TGTGCCAGCCATATCGGGAACCCCGACTATGGCTACACCTTC.

This clone was observed at least ten times. The chain carries TRBV6-1 and TRBJ1-3, with D unclear. CDR1 and CDR2 (germline): MNHNS, SASEGT. CDR3 length: 14 residues. Trimming removed 0 bases from V and 5 bases from J, with 8 bases in between. CDR3 DNA: TGTGCCAGCAGTGAAGCGGGAAACAGAAACACCATATATTTT. It translates to CASSEAGNRNTIYF.

The chain employs TRBV6-1 and TRBJ1-2; D is undetermined. Germline CDR1 is MNHNS and CDR2 is SASEGT. V gave up 7 bases and J gave up 8 bases, with 14 bases separating them. This CDR3 spans 12 amino acids. CDR3 residues: CASTFGRGGYTF. The CDR3 DNA sequence: TGTGCCAGCACCTTTGGACGAGGGGGCTACACCTTC.